This T cell receptor beta chain came from a study of blood T cells in healthy people across ages. CDR1 is KGHSH and CDR2 is LQKENI in the germline V gene. CDR3 length: 15 residues. With 2 bases clipped from V and 4 bases from J, the junction kept 6 bases outside the gene matches. The second PCR ran roughly 7 to 11 cycles with a sample-barcoded 5' primer and J-beta primers. A single record per CDR3 protein comes from TCRdb applying MiXCR to the 5' RACE reads. The profile shows around 1,100,000 distinct CDR3 sequences, 30% to 40% of them singletons. This receptor was taken from a man aged 18 to 30 in good health. This rearrangement joins TRBV18 to TRBJ2-3; TRBD1 aligns across 7 bases. Material: blood. The CDR3 loop reads CASSPEDRDADTQYF. The CDR3 nucleotides read TGTGCCAGCTCACCAGAAGACAGGGATGCAGATACGCAGTATTTT.